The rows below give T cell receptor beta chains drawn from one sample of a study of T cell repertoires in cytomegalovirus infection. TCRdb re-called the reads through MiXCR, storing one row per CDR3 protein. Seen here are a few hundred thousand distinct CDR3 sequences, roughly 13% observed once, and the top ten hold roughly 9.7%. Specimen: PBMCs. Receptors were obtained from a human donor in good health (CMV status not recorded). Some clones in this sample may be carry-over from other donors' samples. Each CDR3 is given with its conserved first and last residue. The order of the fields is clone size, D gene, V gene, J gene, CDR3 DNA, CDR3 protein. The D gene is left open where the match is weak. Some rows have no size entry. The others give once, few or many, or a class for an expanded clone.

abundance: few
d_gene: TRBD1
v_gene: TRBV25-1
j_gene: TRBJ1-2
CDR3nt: TGTGCCAGCAGTCACCGGACAGGGGAGAACTATGGCTACACCTTC
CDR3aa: CASSHRTGENYGYTF

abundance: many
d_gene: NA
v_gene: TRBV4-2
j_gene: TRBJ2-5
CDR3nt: TGTGCCAGCAGCCAGGGCCTTGGAGGGACCCAGTACTTC
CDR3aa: CASSQGLGGTQYF

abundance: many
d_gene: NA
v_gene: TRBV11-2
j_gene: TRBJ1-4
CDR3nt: TGTGCCAGCAGCTCCGCCTTAAATGCTCTGGGGTTTTTT
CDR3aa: CASSSALNALGFF

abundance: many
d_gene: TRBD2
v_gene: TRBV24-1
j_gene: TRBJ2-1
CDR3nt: TGTGCCACCAGTACTAGCGGGAGATTCGACAATGAGCAGTTCTTC
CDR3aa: CATSTSGRFDNEQFF

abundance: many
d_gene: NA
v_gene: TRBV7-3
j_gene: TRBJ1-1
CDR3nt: TGTGCCAGCAGCTACGGGACTGGCGAAGCTTTCTTT
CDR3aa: CASSYGTGEAFF

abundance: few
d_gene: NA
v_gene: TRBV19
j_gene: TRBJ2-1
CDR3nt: TGTGCCAGTAGAATGGTCTCGGGCCATGAGCAGTTCTTC
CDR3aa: CASRMVSGHEQFF

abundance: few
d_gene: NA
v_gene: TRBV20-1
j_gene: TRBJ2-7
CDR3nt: TGCAGTGCTAGAGTAGGCGGAGTCCCCTACGAGCAGTACTTC
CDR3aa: CSARVGGVPYEQYF

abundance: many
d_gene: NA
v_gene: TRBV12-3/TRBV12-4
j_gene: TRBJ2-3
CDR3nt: TGTGCCAGCGACCGGAGCCCCACAGATACGCAGTATTTT
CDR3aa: CASDRSPTDTQYF

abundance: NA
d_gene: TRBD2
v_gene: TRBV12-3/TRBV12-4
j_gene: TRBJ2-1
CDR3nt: TGTGCCAGCAGTATTACTAGCGGGGTTTACAATGAGAAGTTCTTC
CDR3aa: CASSITSGVYNEKFF

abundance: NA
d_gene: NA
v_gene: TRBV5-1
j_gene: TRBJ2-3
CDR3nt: TGCGCCAGCAGCTTGGAGGGTTTCGGCACAGATACGCAGTATTTT
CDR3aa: CASSLEGFGTDTQYF

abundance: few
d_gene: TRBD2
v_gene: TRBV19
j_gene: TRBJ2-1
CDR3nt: TGTGCCAGTAGACTAGCGGTTAGGAATGAGCAGTTCTTC
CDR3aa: CASRLAVRNEQFF

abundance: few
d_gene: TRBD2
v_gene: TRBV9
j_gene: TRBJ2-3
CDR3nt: TGTGCCAGCAGCCCCAGTAGCGGGAGGGCCTTAGGTACGCAGTATTTT
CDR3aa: CASSPSSGRALGTQYF

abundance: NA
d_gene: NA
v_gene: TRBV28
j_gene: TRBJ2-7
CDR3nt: TGTGCCAGCAGTTCCCCTTGGGCCGAGCAGTACTTC
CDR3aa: CASSSPWAEQYF

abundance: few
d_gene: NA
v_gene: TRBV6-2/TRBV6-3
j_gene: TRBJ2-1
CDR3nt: TGTGCCAGCAGCCAGTCGTGGGGACTTAATGAGCAGTTCTTC
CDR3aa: CASSQSWGLNEQFF

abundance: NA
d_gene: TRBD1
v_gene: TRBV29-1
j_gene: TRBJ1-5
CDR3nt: TGCAGCGCCACTACAGGGGGCGGCAATCAGCCCCAGCATTTT
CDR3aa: CSATTGGGNQPQHF

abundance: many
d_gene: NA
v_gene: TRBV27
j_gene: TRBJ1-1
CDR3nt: TGTGCAACCGAGAGGAACACTGAAGCTTTCTTT
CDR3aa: CATERNTEAFF

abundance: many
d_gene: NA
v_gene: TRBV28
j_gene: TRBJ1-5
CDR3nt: TGTGCCAGCAGTCCTCCCTATCAGCCCCAGCATTTT
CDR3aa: CASSPPYQPQHF

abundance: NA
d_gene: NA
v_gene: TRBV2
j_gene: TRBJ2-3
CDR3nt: TGTGCCAGCAGTTCCCGGGGGAGCACAGATACGCAGTATTTT
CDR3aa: CASSSRGSTDTQYF

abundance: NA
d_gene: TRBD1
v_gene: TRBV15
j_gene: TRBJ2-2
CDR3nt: TGTGCCACCAGCAAACCCTACGGGGGACAGGGAGACGGGGAGCTGTTTTTT
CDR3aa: CATSKPYGGQGDGELFF

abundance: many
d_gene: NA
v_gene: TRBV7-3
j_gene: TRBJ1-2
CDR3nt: TGTGCCAGCAGCTTAAGGTGGCAGATCTATGGCTACACCTTC
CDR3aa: CASSLRWQIYGYTF

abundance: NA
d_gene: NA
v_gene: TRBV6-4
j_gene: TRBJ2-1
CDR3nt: TGTGCCAGCAGTGACTCGCCAGGTAGGGATGAGCAGTTCTTC
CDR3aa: CASSDSPGRDEQFF

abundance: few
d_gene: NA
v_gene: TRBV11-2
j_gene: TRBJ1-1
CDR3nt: TGTGCCAGCAGCCAAGTCCAGCGTGAAGCTTTCTTT
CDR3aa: CASSQVQREAFF

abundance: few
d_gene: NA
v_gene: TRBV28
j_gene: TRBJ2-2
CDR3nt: TGTGCCAGCAGTTTATCGGCGGGGGCCCTCACCGGGGAGCTGTTTTTT
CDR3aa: CASSLSAGALTGELFF

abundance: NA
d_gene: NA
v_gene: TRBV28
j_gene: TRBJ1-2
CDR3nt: TGTGCCAGCAGTATGGGCCGGAGTGGTGGCTACACCTTC
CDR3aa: CASSMGRSGGYTF